This T cell receptor (beta chain) was captured in a study of OX40 agonist ivuxolimab in advanced cancers. Study in general: Patients were dosed intravenously with ivuxolimab at 0.01 to 10 mg/kg every 2 weeks. Head and neck, renal cell, melanoma or hepatocellular carcinoma were the cancers that dose-escalation patients had. General observations from the study: CD4+ T cells averaged fewer expanded clones than CD8+ T cells. Patients who responded partially at 0.1-3.0 mg/kg showed clonal expansion ranking among the lowest.

Concerning this clone itself: Its matching antigen is unknown.

Produced via immunoSEQ multiplex PCR; TCRdb's table is partial and in-frame only. The repertoire holds around 40,000 clones, with around 83% as singletons. In germline, CDR1 is MGHRA, CDR2 YSYEKL. Deletions cut 1 base from V and 7 bases from J, with 20 bases between. The CDR3 consists of 16 residues. The TCR comes from an adult with an advanced solid tumor such as melanoma, head and neck, liver or kidney cancer. This sequence joins TRBV4-1 and TRBJ2-7, with D perhaps matching TRBD1 (5 bases). The specimen comprised CD4+ or CD8+ T cells sorted from blood, sampled in a trial of the OX40 agonist ivuxolimab. CDR3 nucleotides: TGCGCCAGCAGCCAAGTTTTGGCAGGGAAGGGGCGGGAGCAGTACTTC. Translation gives CASSQVLAGKGREQYF.